This T cell receptor beta chain appears in the sequencing data of a study of CXCR3-negative and CXCR3-positive naive CD8 T cells. Looked up from germline, CDR1 is KGHSH and CDR2 is LQKENI. The CDR3 extends over 15 amino acids. Whole-study results and caveats: Similarly elevated diversity marked both naive subsets, with memory CD8+ cells showing far lower diversity. Partially decreased CXCR3 expression was recorded after cryopreservation, and fresh PBMCs were used in most assays. CXCR3-positive naive cells carried more hydrophobic TRB CDR3s than CXCR3-negative ones.

Turning to this clonotype: Its cognate antigen is unknown.

All TRB cDNA libraries came from 5' RACE performed with UMI labels. For each CDR3 protein, TCRdb gives one entry from its re-call of the 5' RACE reads, without DNA. Its table lists about 82,000 distinct CDR3 sequences. The source material was naive CXCR3- CD8+ T cells from blood. Regarding subset: CD45RO-CCR7+CD27+CD95- naive CD8+ T cells lacking CXCR3 (TNR3-). The rearrangement links TRBV18 to TRBJ2-7; absent DNA, TCRdb's TRBD1 call cannot be checked. The sequence derives from a human donor in good health. Some clones in this sample may be carry-over from other donors' samples. Here the CDR3 reads CASSPQRDRGVEQYF.